The subject of this entry is one T cell receptor (beta chain). Its antigen remains undetermined. Base qualities are not recorded, but no much larger clone differs from it by a single base. The data are from a study of early T cells in non-severe SARS-CoV-2 infection listed by TCRdb under 2021. Background for the entire study: Bulk RNA from unsorted whole blood was used for TCR sequencing, so alpha and beta chains could not be paired. Overall study outcomes, separate from this receptor: VDJdb matching was skewed toward anti-spike CD8 responses, so virus-specific expansions were likely underestimated and private and CD4 specificities were missed.

The CDR3 goes from the cysteine to the phenylalanine over 15 residues. Only the CDR3 region is kept as DNA, spanning 45 bases read in frame from base 1. The V end gives up 3 bases and the J end 0 bases, leaving 5 bases in the junction not matched to a gene. Libraries came from 5' RACE. The run used a NextSeq 500. The TCR library protocol attached unique molecular identifiers to individual cDNA molecules to correct for sequencing error and PCR bias. Both TCR alpha and beta chains were sequenced, and tight co-correlation was observed between alpha and beta sequence abundances in each sample. The study's processing was this. V gene, J gene and CDR3 annotation of TCR sequences was performed with Decombinator V4. TCRs were defined as expanded if a significant change between any two time points was detected under a Poisson model with p below 0.0001. TCR abundances were normalised to the total number of TCRs sequenced per sample and expressed as counts per million. TRAV1-2 paired with TRAJ12, TRAJ20 or TRAJ33 defined MAIT TCRs, while TRAV10 paired with TRAJ18 defined iNKT TCRs. VDJdb, accessed 1 November 2021, was searched for CMV, EBV and SARS-CoV-2 annotated TCRs, with TCRs annotated for multiple antigens excluded. TCRdb handled the public reads itself, with Q25 trimming in fastp and clone calling in MiXCR, and kept productive beta chains. Rows matching on CDR3 protein sequence are summarized as one entry with the most common DNA and genes. TCRdb's processing, not the authors' own work, is the source of the V and J calls. This sample holds tens of thousands of distinct CDR3 sequences; 4.5% to 7% were observed only once. The leading ten clones occupy 6% to 7% of the sample.

Set within a cohort of healthcare workers in London, UK, this nested case-control study involved weekly PCR testing of nasopharyngeal swabs along with blood sampling. Healthcare workers were recruited during the week of the UK lockdown, between 23 and 31 March 2020, and followed weekly for up to roughly 15 weeks. The specimen was whole blood. This sequence uses TRBV5-7 and TRBJ2-7; 8 middle bases align to TRBD1. TRBV5-7 is marked as an open reading frame, function uncertain. The receptor comes from an adult who was a healthcare worker with PCR-confirmed SARS-CoV-2 infection or an uninfected control (not recorded which). The DNA sequence follows: TGTGCCAGCAGCTCCACCGGACAGGGCTCCTACGAGCAGTACTTC. This gives the protein CASSSTGQGSYEQYF.